One and the same sample provided the 2 T cell receptor beta chains below, sequenced in a study of T cells in Graves' hyperthyroidism and ophthalmopathy (dated by TCRdb to the late 2010s). The method behind the library was multiplex PCR. Data came from an Illumina HiSeq 2000. The TCR beta CDR3 regions were amplified from RNA transcripts. The first round of RT-PCR for the TCR CDR3 was performed with the HTBI primer set and the Qiagen OneStep RT-PCR kit. The public sequencing data were trimmed at Q25 with fastp and processed into clonotypes with MiXCR by TCRdb, which kept only in-frame beta chains. Records with the same CDR3 protein are collapsed into one entry carrying the most frequent genes and DNA. The sample yields roughly 400,000 distinct CDR3 sequences; 11% to 15% were counted once. The biggest ten clones account for around 28% of the sample. The sequencing sample was made of blood. These receptors were taken from a man aged 50 or older with Graves' ophthalmopathy.

Regarding this clonotype: A much more abundant neighbour one base away suggests this may be a read error. The chain joins TRBV29-1 to TRBJ2-2, with 12 bases lining up with TRBD2. The CDR3 spans 17 residues. Germline CDR1 reads SQVTM; CDR2 reads ANQGSEA. J was trimmed by 4 bases and V by 0 bases; bases with no gene match: 6. CDR3 sequence reads: CSVEDRTSGITTGELFF. As DNA, the CDR3 is TGCAGCGTTGAAGACCGGACTAGCGGGATAACCACCGGGGAGCTGTTTTTT.

This clonotype was seen a handful of times. The chain employs TRBV24-1 and TRBJ2-3; D may match TRBD1 or TRBD2 (5 bases each). This CDR3 has 15 amino acids. V dropped 9 bases and J dropped 0 bases, with 15 bases sitting between them. Germline V gene sequence: CDR1 KGHDR, CDR2 SFDVKD. The CDR3, as DNA: TGTGCCACCCAAAGGGACGGAGCTAGCACAGATACGCAGTATTTT. Translating gives CATQRDGASTDTQYF.